A selection of T cell receptor beta chains follows, all from one sample in a study of T cell responses to AZD1222 COVID-19 vaccine. Produced via immunoSEQ multiplex PCR; TCRdb's table is partial and in-frame only. This sample has approximately 110,000 clones, with roughly 88% found just once. The material was peripheral blood, obtained on day 0 of AZD1222 vaccination. The receptor source for this set is an adult in good health. Both conserved end residues are part of each CDR3. D genes are given only for firm matches. Size is omitted from some rows. Given values are once, few, many or a class for expanded clones.

cdr3_nt: TGTGCCAGCAGCAACCGATATTCTGGGGGCACTGAAGCTTTCTTT
cdr3_aa: CASSNRYSGGTEAFF
clone_size: NA
j_call: TRBJ1-1
d_call: NA
cdr3_length: 15
v_call: TRBV21-1

cdr3_nt: TGTGCCAGCAGCTCCCCGGGGACCCCCTGGGAGCAGTACTTC
cdr3_aa: CASSSPGTPWEQYF
clone_size: NA
j_call: TRBJ2-7
d_call: NA
cdr3_length: 14
v_call: TRBV7-9

cdr3_nt: TGTGCCAGCAGCTACGGACTAGCGGTTGAGCAGTTCTTC
cdr3_aa: CASSYGLAVEQFF
clone_size: NA
j_call: TRBJ2-1
d_call: TRBD2
cdr3_length: 13
v_call: TRBV5-6

cdr3_nt: TGTGGCACGGGCCGCCAGCCCCAGCATTTT
cdr3_aa: CGTGRQPQHF
clone_size: few
j_call: TRBJ1-5
d_call: NA
cdr3_length: 10
v_call: TRBV28

cdr3_nt: TGTGCCAGCAGCACCGGGACAGGTTACACCGGGGAGCTGTTTTTT
cdr3_aa: CASSTGTGYTGELFF
clone_size: NA
j_call: TRBJ2-2
d_call: TRBD1
cdr3_length: 15
v_call: TRBV5-6

cdr3_nt: TGTGCCAGCAGCAAAAAAACAGGGGGACAAAACTATGGCTACACCTTC
cdr3_aa: CASSKKTGGQNYGYTF
clone_size: NA
j_call: TRBJ1-2
d_call: TRBD1
cdr3_length: 16
v_call: TRBV5-4

cdr3_nt: TGTGCCAGCAGCTCGGGACTAGCGGGGAGGCAGTACTTC
cdr3_aa: CASSSGLAGRQYF
clone_size: NA
j_call: TRBJ2-7
d_call: TRBD2
cdr3_length: 13
v_call: TRBV5-4

cdr3_nt: TGTGCCACCAGTGGGGGGGGACTAGCGCTGAGCACAGATACGCAGTATTTT
cdr3_aa: CATSGGGLALSTDTQYF
clone_size: NA
j_call: TRBJ2-3
d_call: TRBD2
cdr3_length: 17
v_call: TRBV24-1

cdr3_nt: TGTGCCAGCAGTTTAGATTCCCCACCCGGGGATACGCAGTATTTT
cdr3_aa: CASSLDSPPGDTQYF
clone_size: NA
j_call: TRBJ2-3
d_call: NA
cdr3_length: 15
v_call: TRBV28

cdr3_nt: TGTGCCAGTAGTACGGAGCGGGGCGGATACAATGAGCAGTTCTTC
cdr3_aa: CASSTERGGYNEQFF
clone_size: once
j_call: TRBJ2-1
d_call: TRBD2
cdr3_length: 15
v_call: TRBV19

cdr3_nt: TGTGCCAGCAGCCAAGAAAAGGGACCCATAGTAGAACAGCCCCAGCATTTT
cdr3_aa: CASSQEKGPIVEQPQHF
clone_size: NA
j_call: TRBJ1-5
d_call: NA
cdr3_length: 17
v_call: TRBV3-1/TRBV3-2

cdr3_nt: TGTGCCAGCAGCTTCGGGACAGGTGGGGAGACCCAGTACTTC
cdr3_aa: CASSFGTGGETQYF
clone_size: NA
j_call: TRBJ2-5
d_call: TRBD1
cdr3_length: 14
v_call: TRBV11-2

cdr3_nt: TGTGCCAGTAGTAACCGGGACAGAGCTAATGGCTACACCTTC
cdr3_aa: CASSNRDRANGYTF
clone_size: NA
j_call: TRBJ1-2
d_call: TRBD1
cdr3_length: 14
v_call: TRBV19

cdr3_nt: TGTGCCAGCAGTAGGGAGGCCCAAGAGACCCAGTACTTC
cdr3_aa: CASSREAQETQYF
clone_size: NA
j_call: TRBJ2-5
d_call: NA
cdr3_length: 13
v_call: TRBV2

cdr3_nt: TGTGCCAGCAGCTTGACGGCACTGAGTGGCTACACCTTC
cdr3_aa: CASSLTALSGYTF
clone_size: NA
j_call: TRBJ1-2
d_call: NA
cdr3_length: 13
v_call: TRBV5-6

cdr3_nt: TGTGCCAGCAGCCAAGATTCTCATAACTCTGGAAACACCATATATTTT
cdr3_aa: CASSQDSHNSGNTIYF
clone_size: NA
j_call: TRBJ1-3
d_call: NA
cdr3_length: 16
v_call: TRBV4-2

cdr3_nt: TGTGCCAGCAGATACGACGGGCTAGCGGGCGAGCAGTACTTC
cdr3_aa: CASRYDGLAGEQYF
clone_size: NA
j_call: TRBJ2-7
d_call: TRBD2
cdr3_length: 14
v_call: TRBV6-6

cdr3_nt: TGCGCCAGCAGCTTGAGTTCGGGGATCACTAACTATGGCTACACCTTC
cdr3_aa: CASSLSSGITNYGYTF
clone_size: once
j_call: TRBJ1-2
d_call: NA
cdr3_length: 16
v_call: TRBV5-1

cdr3_nt: TGTGCCAGCAGTTCCCTTGGGACGATCAGGACAAGACACTCCTACGAGCAGTACTTC
cdr3_aa: CASSSLGTIRTRHSYEQYF
clone_size: NA
j_call: TRBJ2-7
d_call: NA
cdr3_length: 19
v_call: TRBV28

cdr3_nt: TGCAGCGTGGCCCCGGACAAGGGGGAGCAGTTCTTC
cdr3_aa: CSVAPDKGEQFF
clone_size: NA
j_call: TRBJ2-1
d_call: NA
cdr3_length: 12
v_call: TRBV29-1

cdr3_nt: TGTGCCAGCAGTTACGGGGAGGGGGATGGCTACACCTTC
cdr3_aa: CASSYGEGDGYTF
clone_size: NA
j_call: TRBJ1-2
d_call: NA
cdr3_length: 13
v_call: TRBV6-5

cdr3_nt: TGTGCCAGCAGTAATGTTCTTAATTCACCCCTCCACTTT
cdr3_aa: CASSNVLNSPLHF
clone_size: NA
j_call: TRBJ1-6
d_call: NA
cdr3_length: 13
v_call: TRBV2

cdr3_nt: TGTGCCAGCCGCCTAGCGGGCCTCTCCTACAATGAGCAGTTCTTC
cdr3_aa: CASRLAGLSYNEQFF
clone_size: NA
j_call: TRBJ2-1
d_call: TRBD2
cdr3_length: 15
v_call: TRBV19

cdr3_nt: TGTGCCAGCAGAGGACAGAGGGTTTATCAGCCCCAGCATTTT
cdr3_aa: CASRGQRVYQPQHF
clone_size: NA
j_call: TRBJ1-5
d_call: NA
cdr3_length: 14
v_call: TRBV2

cdr3_nt: TGTGCCAGCAGTTTAAGGAGGAACACTGAAGCTTTCTTT
cdr3_aa: CASSLRRNTEAFF
clone_size: once
j_call: TRBJ1-1
d_call: NA
cdr3_length: 13
v_call: TRBV28

cdr3_nt: TGTGCCACCAGCAGAGATCAGGTCGCCTACGAGCAGTACTTC
cdr3_aa: CATSRDQVAYEQYF
clone_size: NA
j_call: TRBJ2-7
d_call: NA
cdr3_length: 14
v_call: TRBV15

cdr3_nt: TGTGCCAGCAGCTCCCAGGGGGGAACTAATGAAAAACTGTTTTTT
cdr3_aa: CASSSQGGTNEKLFF
clone_size: NA
j_call: TRBJ1-4
d_call: TRBD1
cdr3_length: 15
v_call: TRBV7-6

cdr3_nt: TGTGCCAGCAGCCCTTGGACTAGCGGGGGGGCCCCTAACACCGGGGAGCTGTTTTTT
cdr3_aa: CASSPWTSGGAPNTGELFF
clone_size: NA
j_call: TRBJ2-2
d_call: TRBD2
cdr3_length: 19
v_call: TRBV11-3

cdr3_nt: TGTGCCAGCAGTGAAGGGGTCGGGAATGGCTACACCTTC
cdr3_aa: CASSEGVGNGYTF
clone_size: few
j_call: TRBJ1-2
d_call: NA
cdr3_length: 13
v_call: TRBV6-1

cdr3_nt: TGTGCCAGCAGCCTCGTGTGGGCCGGGGAGCTGTTTTTT
cdr3_aa: CASSLVWAGELFF
clone_size: NA
j_call: TRBJ2-2
d_call: NA
cdr3_length: 13
v_call: TRBV14

cdr3_nt: TGTGCCAGCAGTACGGAGAGACAGGGAAGGACTGGAAACACCATATATTTT
cdr3_aa: CASSTERQGRTGNTIYF
clone_size: NA
j_call: TRBJ1-3
d_call: TRBD1
cdr3_length: 17
v_call: TRBV28

cdr3_nt: TGTGCCAGCAGTTACTCCACCGGGACTAGGGGAGAGACCCAGTACTTC
cdr3_aa: CASSYSTGTRGETQYF
clone_size: NA
j_call: TRBJ2-5
d_call: TRBD2
cdr3_length: 16
v_call: TRBV6-2/TRBV6-3

cdr3_nt: TGTGCCAGCAGGCCACCCAGGGGGGCCGGGGAGCTGTTTTTT
cdr3_aa: CASRPPRGAGELFF
clone_size: NA
j_call: TRBJ2-2
d_call: NA
cdr3_length: 14
v_call: TRBV6-5

cdr3_nt: TGTGCCAGCAGCCGGGGAGAAGAAAGTGAAGCTTTCTTT
cdr3_aa: CASSRGEESEAFF
clone_size: few
j_call: TRBJ1-1
d_call: NA
cdr3_length: 13
v_call: TRBV6-5

cdr3_nt: TGTGCCAGCAGCCAAGCTCCCGGGACACGGAGCTCCTACGAGCAGTACTTC
cdr3_aa: CASSQAPGTRSSYEQYF
clone_size: few
j_call: TRBJ2-7
d_call: NA
cdr3_length: 17
v_call: TRBV3-1/TRBV3-2

cdr3_nt: TGTGCCAGCAGTTACGACAGGGGGAGAGAAAAACTGTTTTTT
cdr3_aa: CASSYDRGREKLFF
clone_size: NA
j_call: TRBJ1-4
d_call: TRBD1
cdr3_length: 14
v_call: TRBV6-6

cdr3_nt: TGTGCCAGCAGCCAAGATCCCACAGCCTCCTACGAGCAGTACTTC
cdr3_aa: CASSQDPTASYEQYF
clone_size: NA
j_call: TRBJ2-7
d_call: NA
cdr3_length: 15
v_call: TRBV4-2

cdr3_nt: TGTGCCAGCAGTGTCGGGGGACAGGGCTCCTACAATGAGCAGTTCTTC
cdr3_aa: CASSVGGQGSYNEQFF
clone_size: NA
j_call: TRBJ2-1
d_call: TRBD1
cdr3_length: 16
v_call: TRBV7-3

cdr3_nt: TGTGCCAGCAGCCCGGGACTGCAAGAGACCCAGTACTTC
cdr3_aa: CASSPGLQETQYF
clone_size: NA
j_call: TRBJ2-5
d_call: NA
cdr3_length: 13
v_call: TRBV7-3

cdr3_nt: TGTGCCAGCTCACCCGGTATTATGGGCACAGATACGCAGTATTTT
cdr3_aa: CASSPGIMGTDTQYF
clone_size: once
j_call: TRBJ2-3
d_call: NA
cdr3_length: 15
v_call: TRBV18

cdr3_nt: TGTGCCAGCAGCGGATGGACAGGGTGGACCTACGAGCAGTACTTC
cdr3_aa: CASSGWTGWTYEQYF
clone_size: NA
j_call: TRBJ2-7
d_call: TRBD1
cdr3_length: 15
v_call: TRBV7-2

cdr3_nt: TGTGCCAGCAGCCACCGAGGGAAGGGAGTGGACAGTGGCTACACCTTC
cdr3_aa: CASSHRGKGVDSGYTF
clone_size: NA
j_call: TRBJ1-2
d_call: NA
cdr3_length: 16
v_call: TRBV11-1

cdr3_nt: TGTGCCAGCAGCTTGGATGTGGTCGGTGAGCAGTTCTTC
cdr3_aa: CASSLDVVGEQFF
clone_size: once
j_call: TRBJ2-1
d_call: NA
cdr3_length: 13
v_call: TRBV5-8

cdr3_nt: TGTGCCAGCAGACCCGGGACAGGGAATAATGAAAAACTGTTTTTT
cdr3_aa: CASRPGTGNNEKLFF
clone_size: NA
j_call: TRBJ1-4
d_call: TRBD1
cdr3_length: 15
v_call: TRBV28

cdr3_nt: TGTGCCAGTAGGTATGGGGGGGGAGCCAAGGTCGATGAGCAGTTCTTC
cdr3_aa: CASRYGGGAKVDEQFF
clone_size: once
j_call: TRBJ2-1
d_call: TRBD2
cdr3_length: 16
v_call: TRBV19

cdr3_nt: TGTGCCAGCAGCCCCTCGTCCAACGGGGAGACCCAGTACTTC
cdr3_aa: CASSPSSNGETQYF
clone_size: NA
j_call: TRBJ2-5
d_call: NA
cdr3_length: 14
v_call: TRBV9

cdr3_nt: TGTGCCAGTACCACACTCCTAGAGGGGAGCAATCAGCCCCAGCATTTT
cdr3_aa: CASTTLLEGSNQPQHF
clone_size: NA
j_call: TRBJ1-5
d_call: NA
cdr3_length: 16
v_call: TRBV19

cdr3_nt: TGTGCCAGCAGTTTATTCAGAAGGGGGACTAACTATGGCTACACCTTC
cdr3_aa: CASSLFRRGTNYGYTF
clone_size: NA
j_call: TRBJ1-2
d_call: NA
cdr3_length: 16
v_call: TRBV28

cdr3_nt: TGTGCCAGCAGACCTTCCGAAAGCTGGGGCTACACCTTC
cdr3_aa: CASRPSESWGYTF
clone_size: NA
j_call: TRBJ1-2
d_call: NA
cdr3_length: 13
v_call: TRBV28

cdr3_nt: TGTGCCTGGGACCGACAGGGGGTCAAGCCCCAGCATTTT
cdr3_aa: CAWDRQGVKPQHF
clone_size: NA
j_call: TRBJ1-5
d_call: TRBD1
cdr3_length: 13
v_call: TRBV30

cdr3_nt: TGTGCCAGCGAGGGGGGAAACTACGAGCAGTACTTC
cdr3_aa: CASEGGNYEQYF
clone_size: NA
j_call: TRBJ2-7
d_call: NA
cdr3_length: 12
v_call: TRBV7-9

cdr3_nt: TGTGCCAGCAGCCTCACTAGCGGGGGGACCTTCAATGAGCAGTTCTTC
cdr3_aa: CASSLTSGGTFNEQFF
clone_size: once
j_call: TRBJ2-1
d_call: TRBD2
cdr3_length: 16
v_call: TRBV4-2

cdr3_nt: TGTGCCAGTAGTATAGTAGGGGATAGCAATCAGCCCCAGCATTTT
cdr3_aa: CASSIVGDSNQPQHF
clone_size: NA
j_call: TRBJ1-5
d_call: NA
cdr3_length: 15
v_call: TRBV19